The 18 T cell receptor beta chains below were found in one sample sequenced in a study of blood T cell repertoires in COVID-19. Method: immunoSEQ multiplex PCR; TCRdb's copy keeps in-frame clones and lacks some. The sample carries about 240,000 clones, roughly nine tenths recorded once. Material: peripheral blood. The receptors here all came from a man aged 55-75 years who had recovered from COVID-19.

The genes are TRBV6-6 and TRBJ1-2; D gene ambiguous. This CDR3 has 15 residues. The V end was cut by 7 bases, the J end by 0 bases, with 15 bases between. Germline V CDR1 and CDR2: MNHNY, SVGAGI (reference sequence). The CDR3 DNA is TGTGCCAGCATCCGAGAGTTCCTTTCTAACTATGGCTACACCTTC. Translating gives CASIREFLSNYGYTF.

This clone was seen once. J is TRBJ2-6 and V is TRBV5-1, with D tentatively TRBD1 (6 bases). Germline V gene sequence: CDR1 SGHRS, CDR2 YFSETQ. The CDR3 spans 16 residues. Trimming stripped 0 bases from V and 4 bases from J, with 11 bases between. The CDR3 DNA reads as TGCGCCAGCAGCTTGGGGCCAGGGGTCGGGGCCAACGTCCTGACTTTC. It is translated as CASSLGPGVGANVLTF. Variable domain in full (rest from reference TRBV5-1 and TRBJ2-6): KAGVTQTPRYLIKTRGQQVTLSCSPISGHRSVSWYQQTPGQGLQFLFEYFSETQRNKGNFPGRFSGRQFSNSRSEMNVSTLELGDSALYLCASSLGPGVGANVLTFGAGSRLTVL.

The J gene is TRBJ1-5, the V gene TRBV19; 8 bases agree with TRBD1. CDR3 size: 15 residues. The germline CDR1 and CDR2 sequences are LNHDA and SQIVND (reference sequence). V shed 3 bases and J 4 bases; nucleotides not matched to a gene: 5. The CDR3 protein is CASSILGQGNQPQHF. The CDR3 bases are TGTGCCAGTAGTATTCTCGGACAGGGTAATCAGCCCCAGCATTTT.

The chain links TRBV27 to TRBJ2-7; D is uncertain. V lost 1 base and J 0 bases, leaving 7 bases between the germline ends. CDR1 and CDR2 (germline): MNHEY, SMNVEV (reference sequence). There are 14 residues in the CDR3. The CDR3 DNA follows: TGTGCCAGCAGTTTATACGACACCTCCTACGAGCAGTACTTC. This encodes CASSLYDTSYEQYF.

The chain carries TRBV3-1 (or the pseudogene TRBV3-2) and TRBJ2-5; D not certain. CDR1 and CDR2 (germline): LGHDT, YNNKEL (reference sequence). The CDR3 extends over 13 amino acids. V dropped 4 bases and J dropped 0 bases, with 6 bases sitting between them. CDR3 DNA: TGTGCCAGCAGCCTTAGAAACCAAGAGACCCAGTACTTC. Translating it yields CASSLRNQETQYF.

The chain combines TRBV6-5 with TRBJ1-4; D remains unclear. CDR3 length equals 16 residues. Germline V gene data show CDR1 as MNHEY and CDR2 as SVGAGI. With 2 bases removed from V and 4 bases from J, the gap between germline ends came to 14 bases. CDR3 residues: CASSYAFRHDNEKLFF. CDR3 nucleotide sequence: TGTGCCAGCAGTTACGCATTCAGACACGATAATGAAAAACTGTTTTTT.

The chain is built from TRBV5-1 and TRBJ2-3; no firm D call. Per the germline V gene, CDR1 is SGHRS and CDR2 is YFSETQ. V was cut by 2 bases and J by 4 bases, with 11 bases left in between. The CDR3 consists of 14 residues. The CDR3 spells CASSFSVRSDTQYF. In nucleotides, the CDR3 is TGCGCCAGCAGCTTTTCAGTCAGATCAGATACGCAGTATTTT.

This chain joins TRBV12-5 and TRBJ1-3; a weak D match, TRBD1 (5 bases). Trimming cost V 7 bases and J 4 bases, with 8 bases left between them. CDR1 and CDR2 (germline): LGHNT, FRNRAP. The CDR3 runs 12 residues. CDR3 sequence: CASVGLGNTIYF. In nucleotides, the CDR3 is TGTGCTAGTGTGGGGCTCGGAAACACCATATATTTT. The entire variable domain, with the rest obtained from reference TRBV12-5 and TRBJ1-3, is as follows: DARVTQTPRHKVTEMGQEVTMRCQPILGHNTVFWYRQTMMQGLELLAYFRNRAPLDDSGMPKDRFSAEMPDATLATLKIQPSEPRDSAVYFCASVGLGNTIYFGEGSWLTVV.

This rearrangement joins TRBV18 to TRBJ2-7, with D possibly matching TRBD1 (5 bases). The germline gives CDR1 KGHSH, CDR2 LQKENI. There are 15 residues in the CDR3. The V and J ends lost 6 bases and 0 bases respectively, with 15 bases between them. The DNA for the CDR3 is TGTGCCAGCTCCCCCGGTAGGCAGGGCTCCTACGAGCAGTACTTC. This codes for CASSPGRQGSYEQYF.

This chain links TRBV18 with TRBJ1-5; 7 nucleotides agree with TRBD1. V was pared by 2 bases and J by 6 bases, with 10 bases of the junction left unmatched. The CDR3 contains 16 residues. The germline V gene encodes CDR1 KGHSH and CDR2 LQKENI. CDR3 bases: TGTGCCAGCTCACCAACTTCGAGACAGGGTGCTCAGCCCCAGCATTTT. It encodes CASSPTSRQGAQPQHF.

J is TRBJ2-2 and V is TRBV6-5; 9 positions agree with TRBD1. CDR1 is MNHEY, CDR2 SVGAGI, per germline. Unmatched junction bases numbered 3, after V lost 6 bases and J lost 1 base. CDR3 length equals 15 residues. This CDR3 is CASRKGQGNTGELFF. CDR3 coding DNA: TGTGCCAGCAGGAAGGGACAGGGGAACACCGGGGAGCTGTTTTTT.

This clone has a single count. The V gene is TRBV12-3 or TRBV12-4, the J gene TRBJ2-3; D is ambiguous. This CDR3 region has 13 residues. Trimming pared 3 bases from V and 2 bases from J, leaving 6 bases between. CDR3 region: CASSFLNTDTQYF. Here the CDR3 DNA reads TGTGCCAGCAGTTTTCTAAACACAGATACGCAGTATTTT.

This rearrangement joins TRBV6-5 to TRBJ1-5; D is possibly TRBD1 (6 bases). From germline, CDR1 is MNHEY and CDR2 SVGAGI. This CDR3 spans 14 amino acids. Trimming cost V 7 bases and J 11 bases, with 21 bases left between them. The CDR3 reads CASKAGATRQAQHF. DNA for the CDR3: TGTGCCAGCAAGGCAGGGGCGACGCGGCAAGCCCAGCATTTT.

In DNA form, the CDR3 reads TGTGCCAGCAGACCAGGACTAGCGGGGGGCATCACAGATACGCAGTATTTT. It specifies CASRPGLAGGITDTQYF. J is TRBJ2-3 and V is TRBV11-2; TRBD2 agrees at 14 bases. Germline-derived CDR1 and CDR2 are SGHAT and FQNNGV. The CDR3 totals 17 residues. V was pared by 6 bases and J by 2 bases, with 7 bases of the junction left unmatched.

The chain is built from TRBV24-1 and TRBJ1-5; 8 positions agree with TRBD1. Germline assignment: CDR1 KGHDR and CDR2 SFDVKD. The CDR3 totals 15 residues. The V gene end was trimmed by 6 bases and the J gene end by 3 bases; junction bases not matched to a gene: 6. CDR3 in amino acids: CATSRGQGNNQPQHF. CDR3 sequence (DNA): TGTGCCACCAGTCGAGGACAGGGTAACAATCAGCCCCAGCATTTT.

There are a few counts of this clone. The chain couples TRBV11-2 to TRBJ1-4; TRBD1 is a possible D gene (6 bases). The CDR3 loop spans 16 amino acids. V lost 6 bases and J 4 bases, leaving 18 bases between the germline ends. From germline, CDR1 is SGHAT and CDR2 FQNNGV. CDR3 protein: CASSSRDNSYNEKLFF. CDR3 in DNA: TGTGCCAGCAGTAGCCGGGACAACTCTTATAATGAAAAACTGTTTTTT. Using reference TRBV11-2 and TRBJ1-4 for the parts outside the CDR3, the full variable domain is EAGVAQSPRYKIIEKRQSVAFWCNPISGHATLYWYQQILGQGPKLLIQFQNNGVVDDSQLPKDRFSAERLKGVDSTLKIQPAKLEDSAVYLCASSSRDNSYNEKLFFGSGTQLSVL.

V is TRBV6-5 and J is TRBJ2-7; maybe TRBD2 (6 bases). The CDR3 extends over 14 amino acids. Per germline, CDR1 MNHEY and CDR2 SVGAGI. V was shortened by 7 bases and J by 3 bases, with 16 bases between the two germline ends. The CDR3 nucleotides are TGTGCCAGCACCACTCGGGACGGGGGCTACGAGCAGTACTTC. Protein: CASTTRDGGYEQYF.

V gene TRBV27 combines with J gene TRBJ1-5; the D is unclear. CDR1 is MNHEY, CDR2 SMNVEV, per germline (reference sequence). With 0 bases removed from V and 6 bases from J, the gap between germline ends came to 12 bases. The CDR3 runs 15 residues. The CDR3 protein is CASSLSSGIGQPQHF. DNA for the CDR3: TGTGCCAGCAGTTTATCATCAGGAATCGGTCAGCCCCAGCATTTT.